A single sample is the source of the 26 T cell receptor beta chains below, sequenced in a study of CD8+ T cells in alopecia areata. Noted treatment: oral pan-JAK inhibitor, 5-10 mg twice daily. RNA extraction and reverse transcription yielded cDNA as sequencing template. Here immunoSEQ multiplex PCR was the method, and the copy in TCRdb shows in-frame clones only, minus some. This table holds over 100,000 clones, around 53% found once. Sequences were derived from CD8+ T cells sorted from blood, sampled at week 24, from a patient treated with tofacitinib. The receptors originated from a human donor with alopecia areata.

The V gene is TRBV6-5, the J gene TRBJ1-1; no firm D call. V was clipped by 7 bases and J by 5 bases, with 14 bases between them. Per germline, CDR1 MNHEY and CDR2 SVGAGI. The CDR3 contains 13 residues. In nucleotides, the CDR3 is TGTGCCAGCACCCTTGGTGAGAGTACTGAAGCTTTCTTT. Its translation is CASTLGESTEAFF.

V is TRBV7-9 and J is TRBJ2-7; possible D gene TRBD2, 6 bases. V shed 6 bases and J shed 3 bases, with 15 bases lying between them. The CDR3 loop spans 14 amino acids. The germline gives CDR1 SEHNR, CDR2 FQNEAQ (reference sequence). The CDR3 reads CASRAGGDNYEQYF. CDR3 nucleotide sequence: TGTGCCAGCAGGGCCGGCGGGGATAACTACGAGCAGTACTTC.

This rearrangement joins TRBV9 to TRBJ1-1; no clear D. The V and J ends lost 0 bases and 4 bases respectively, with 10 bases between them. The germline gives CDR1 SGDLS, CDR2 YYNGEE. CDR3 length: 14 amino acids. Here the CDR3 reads CASSVEGRSTEAFF. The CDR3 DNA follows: TGTGCCAGCAGCGTAGAGGGTCGGAGCACTGAAGCTTTCTTT.

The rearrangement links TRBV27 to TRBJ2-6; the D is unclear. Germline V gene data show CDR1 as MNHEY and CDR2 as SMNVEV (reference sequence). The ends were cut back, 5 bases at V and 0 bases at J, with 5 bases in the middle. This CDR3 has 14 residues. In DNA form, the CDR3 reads TGTGCCAGCAGTCCCCTCTCTGGGGCCAACGTCCTGACTTTC. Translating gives CASSPLSGANVLTF.

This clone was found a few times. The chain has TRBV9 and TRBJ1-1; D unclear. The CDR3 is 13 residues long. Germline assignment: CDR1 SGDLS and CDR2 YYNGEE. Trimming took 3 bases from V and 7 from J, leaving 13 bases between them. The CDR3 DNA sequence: TGTGCCAGCAGCGATGCTGGAGGGATTGAAGCTTTCTTT. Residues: CASSDAGGIEAFF.

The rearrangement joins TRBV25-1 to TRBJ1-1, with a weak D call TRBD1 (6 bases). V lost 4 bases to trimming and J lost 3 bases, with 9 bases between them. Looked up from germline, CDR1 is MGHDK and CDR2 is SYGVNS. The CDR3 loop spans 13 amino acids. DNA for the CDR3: TGTGCCAGCAGTGCACAGGGTTACACTGAAGCTTTCTTT. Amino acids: CASSAQGYTEAFF.

CDR3 sequence reads: CASSQDRSNQPQHF. CDR3 coding DNA: TGCGCCAGCAGCCAGGACAGGAGCAATCAGCCCCAGCATTTT. The chain carries TRBV4-3 and TRBJ1-5; 7 bases agree with TRBD1. This CDR3 contains 14 residues. The V gene end was trimmed by 3 bases and the J gene end by 1 base; junction bases not matched to a gene: 0. CDR1 LGHNA and CDR2 YSLEER come from the germline V gene.

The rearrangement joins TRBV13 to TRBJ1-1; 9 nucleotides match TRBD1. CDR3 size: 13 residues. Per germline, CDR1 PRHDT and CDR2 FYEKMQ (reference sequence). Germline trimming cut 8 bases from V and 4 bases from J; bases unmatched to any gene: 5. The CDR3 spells CASVLTGGTEAFF. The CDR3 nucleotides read TGTGCCAGCGTCCTGACAGGGGGCACTGAAGCTTTCTTT.

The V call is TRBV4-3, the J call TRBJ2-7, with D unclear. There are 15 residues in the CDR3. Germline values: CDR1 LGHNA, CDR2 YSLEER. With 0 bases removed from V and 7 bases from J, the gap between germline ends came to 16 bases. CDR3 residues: CASSQERGSLTEQYF. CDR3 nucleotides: TGCGCCAGCAGCCAAGAAAGAGGATCCCTCACGGAGCAGTACTTC.

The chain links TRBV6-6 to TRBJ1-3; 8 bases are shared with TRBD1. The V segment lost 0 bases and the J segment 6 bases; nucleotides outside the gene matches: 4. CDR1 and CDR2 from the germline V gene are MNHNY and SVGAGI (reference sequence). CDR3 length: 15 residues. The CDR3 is CASSYSPTGANTIYF. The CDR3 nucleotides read TGTGCCAGCAGTTACTCCCCGACAGGGGCAAACACCATATATTTT.

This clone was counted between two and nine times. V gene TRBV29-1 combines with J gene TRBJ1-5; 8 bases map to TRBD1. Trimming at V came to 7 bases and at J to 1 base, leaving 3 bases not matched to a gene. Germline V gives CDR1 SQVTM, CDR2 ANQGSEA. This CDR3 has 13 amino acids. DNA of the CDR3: TGCAGCGCCAGGGGGCAAAGCAATCAGCCCCAGCATTTT. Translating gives CSARGQSNQPQHF. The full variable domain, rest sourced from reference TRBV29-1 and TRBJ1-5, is SAVISQKPSRDICQRGTSLTIQCQVDSQVTMMFWYRQQPGQSLTLIATANQGSEATYESGFVIDKFPISRPNLTFSTLTVSNMSPEDSSIYLCSARGQSNQPQHFGDGTRLSIL.

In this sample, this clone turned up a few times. Here the CDR3 DNA reads TGTGCCAGCGGCGACTCGAACACCGGGGAGCTGTTTTTT. It encodes CASGDSNTGELFF. This rearrangement joins TRBV6-5 to TRBJ2-2; D not resolved. This CDR3 is built from 13 residues. The germline gives CDR1 MNHEY, CDR2 SVGAGI. Trimming removed 8 bases from V and 0 bases from J, with 7 bases in between.

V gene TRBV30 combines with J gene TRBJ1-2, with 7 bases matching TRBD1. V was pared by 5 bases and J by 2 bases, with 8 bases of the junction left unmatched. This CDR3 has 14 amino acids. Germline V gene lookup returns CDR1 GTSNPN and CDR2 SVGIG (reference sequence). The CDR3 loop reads CAWRTGTENYGYTF. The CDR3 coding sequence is TGTGCCTGGCGTACCGGGACAGAAAACTATGGCTACACCTTC.

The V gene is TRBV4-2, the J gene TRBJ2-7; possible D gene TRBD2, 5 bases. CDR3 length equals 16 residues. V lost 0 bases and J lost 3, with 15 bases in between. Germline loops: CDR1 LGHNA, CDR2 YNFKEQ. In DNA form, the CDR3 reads TGTGCCAGCAGCCAAGAGGAGAGAGGGAACGACTACGAGCAGTACTTC. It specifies CASSQEERGNDYEQYF.

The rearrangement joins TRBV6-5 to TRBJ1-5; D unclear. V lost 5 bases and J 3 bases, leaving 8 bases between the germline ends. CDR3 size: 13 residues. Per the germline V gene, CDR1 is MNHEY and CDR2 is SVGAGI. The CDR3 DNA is TGTGCCAGCAGTCCGGGGAACAATCAGCCCCAGCATTTT. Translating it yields CASSPGNNQPQHF.

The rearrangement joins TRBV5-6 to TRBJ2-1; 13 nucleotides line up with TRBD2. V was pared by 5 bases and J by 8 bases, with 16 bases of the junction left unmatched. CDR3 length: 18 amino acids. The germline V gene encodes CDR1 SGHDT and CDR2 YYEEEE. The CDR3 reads CASSLPKTSGGPTHEQFF. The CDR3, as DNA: TGTGCCAGCAGTCTACCGAAGACTAGCGGGGGGCCTACGCATGAGCAGTTCTTC.

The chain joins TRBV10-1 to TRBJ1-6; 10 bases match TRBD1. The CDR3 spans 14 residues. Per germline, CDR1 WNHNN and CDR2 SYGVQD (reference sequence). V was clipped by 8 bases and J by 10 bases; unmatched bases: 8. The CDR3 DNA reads TGCGCCAGCGCTACCGGGACAGGGGTCTCACCCCTCCACTTT. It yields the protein CASATGTGVSPLHF.

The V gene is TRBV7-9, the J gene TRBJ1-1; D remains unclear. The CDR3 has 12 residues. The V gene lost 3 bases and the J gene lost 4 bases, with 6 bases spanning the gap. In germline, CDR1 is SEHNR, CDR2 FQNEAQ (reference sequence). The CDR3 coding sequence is TGTGCCAGCAGCTTTCCCGGCACTGAAGCTTTCTTT. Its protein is CASSFPGTEAFF.

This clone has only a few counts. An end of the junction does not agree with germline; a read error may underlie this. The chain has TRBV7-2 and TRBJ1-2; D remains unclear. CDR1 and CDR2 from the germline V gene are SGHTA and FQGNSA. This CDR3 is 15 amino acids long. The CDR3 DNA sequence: TGCGCCAGCAGCCAAGATAGGGCCAGCGGCTATGGCTACACCTTC. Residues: CASSQDRASGYGYTF.

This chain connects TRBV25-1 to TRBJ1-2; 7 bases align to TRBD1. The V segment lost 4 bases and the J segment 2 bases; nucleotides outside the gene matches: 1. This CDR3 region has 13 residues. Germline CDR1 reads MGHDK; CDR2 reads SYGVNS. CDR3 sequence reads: CASSVGQNYGYTF. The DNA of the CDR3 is TGTGCCAGCAGTGTGGGACAGAACTATGGCTACACCTTC.

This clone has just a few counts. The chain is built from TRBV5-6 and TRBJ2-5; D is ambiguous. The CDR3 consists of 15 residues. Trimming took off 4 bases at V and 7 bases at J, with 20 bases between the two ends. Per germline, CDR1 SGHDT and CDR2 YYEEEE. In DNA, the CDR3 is TGTGCCAGCAGCGGCTGGCTTCATGGAATTTTGACCCAGTACTTC. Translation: CASSGWLHGILTQYF.

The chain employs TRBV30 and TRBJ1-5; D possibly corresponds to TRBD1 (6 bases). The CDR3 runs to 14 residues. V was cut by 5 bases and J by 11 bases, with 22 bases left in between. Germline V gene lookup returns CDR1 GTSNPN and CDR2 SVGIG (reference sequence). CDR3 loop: CAWSQGRGDSAQHF. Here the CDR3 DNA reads TGTGCCTGGTCGCAGGGGAGAGGTGATTCAGCCCAGCATTTT.

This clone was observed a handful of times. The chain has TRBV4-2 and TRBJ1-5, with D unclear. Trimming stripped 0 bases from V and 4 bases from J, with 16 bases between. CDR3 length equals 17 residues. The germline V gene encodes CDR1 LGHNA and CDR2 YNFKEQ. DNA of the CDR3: TGTGCCAGCAGCCAAGATGGCCCCGGGATAGGTAATCAGCCCCAGCATTTT. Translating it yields CASSQDGPGIGNQPQHF.

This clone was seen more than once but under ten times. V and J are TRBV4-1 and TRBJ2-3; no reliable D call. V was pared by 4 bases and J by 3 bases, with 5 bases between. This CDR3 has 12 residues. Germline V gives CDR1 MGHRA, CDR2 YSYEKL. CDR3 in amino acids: CASSRRTDTQYF. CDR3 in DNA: TGCGCCAGCAGCCGCAGGACAGATACGCAGTATTTT.

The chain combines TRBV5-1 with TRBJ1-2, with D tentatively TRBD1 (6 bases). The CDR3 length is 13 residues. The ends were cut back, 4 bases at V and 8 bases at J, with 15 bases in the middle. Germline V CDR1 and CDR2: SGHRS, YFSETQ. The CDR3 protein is CASSLGQPRGYTF. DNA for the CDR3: TGCGCCAGCAGCCTCGGACAGCCCAGAGGCTACACCTTC.

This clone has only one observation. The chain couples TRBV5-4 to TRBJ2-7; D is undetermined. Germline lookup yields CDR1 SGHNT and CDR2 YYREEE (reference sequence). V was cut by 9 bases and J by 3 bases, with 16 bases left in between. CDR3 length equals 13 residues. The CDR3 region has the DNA TGTGCCATGCGCGAAGTTGGGGACTACGAGCAGTACTTC. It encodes CAMREVGDYEQYF.